A single sample is the source of the 2 T cell receptor beta chains below, sequenced in a study of cytomegalovirus exposure and HLA in healthy donors. Primers included in the PCR were 60 Vbeta and 13 Jbeta primers. Method: immunoSEQ multiplex PCR; TCRdb's copy keeps in-frame clones and lacks some. The sample holds roughly 110,000 clones; about two thirds are singletons and the top ten take 2.5% to 3.5%. The sequenced sample consisted of PBMCs. The receptor set was obtained from a female donor in good health and CMV-seronegative.

The genes are TRBV7-2 and TRBJ2-3; 7 nucleotides line up with TRBD2. J gave up 2 bases and V 5 bases, and 13 bases lay outside the gene matches. The CDR3 is 17 amino acids. CDR1 and CDR2 from the germline V gene are SGHTA and FQGNSA. The CDR3 DNA reads as TGTGCCAGCAGCACCGGGACTACCGCGTACACCACAGATACGCAGTATTTT. This translates into CASSTGTTAYTTDTQYF.

CDR3 loop: CASSLQGSSSGNTIYF. The CDR3 DNA reads as TGCGCCAGCAGCTTGCAGGGTTCTAGCTCTGGAAACACCATATATTTT. The chain links TRBV5-1 to TRBJ1-3; D perhaps matches TRBD1 (5 bases). Germline assignment: CDR1 SGHRS and CDR2 YFSETQ. The CDR3 runs to 16 residues. The V end lost 1 base, the J end lost 0 bases, and 11 bases lay between the germline ends.